This TCR beta chain comes out of a study of cytomegalovirus exposure and HLA in healthy donors. The wider study: Among the approximately 400 genotyped donors, just over 80% were placed in the Caucasian-associated ancestry cluster. Notes on the study in general: Later, an analysis found that common viral pathogens appeared to be linked with several of the most significant clusters. Prior analysis indicated that the majority of TCR beta V segments exhibited productivity approximately 87% or approximately 30% of the time.

CDR1 ENHRY and CDR2 SYGVKD come from the germline V gene. The length of the CDR3 is 16 residues. V was shortened by 0 bases and J by 1 base, with 12 bases between the two germline ends. PCR employed 60 Vbeta and 13 Jbeta primers. Generated by immunoSEQ multiplex PCR, the TCRdb table keeps only in-frame clones and is missing some. This repertoire shows around 40,000 clones, roughly 69% found once; its top ten account for 3.4%. Of note for this clone: Antigen: not known.

Healthy donors of bone marrow made up the group. The chain employs TRBV10-3 and TRBJ2-5; D might be TRBD1 (5 bases). This TCR derives from a woman aged 30 to 39 in good health and CMV-seronegative. Input material: PBMCs. The CDR3 DNA follows: TGTGCCATCAGTGAGTCTATGGGGCAGCCCCAAGAGACCCAGTACTTC. Translation: CAISESMGQPQETQYF.